The clone carrying this TCR beta chain has a count of ten or more. The antigen remains unidentified. Ligated cDNA underwent four rounds of PCR with nested alpha and beta constant region primers and SP2. Reverse transcription of blood and skin TCR RNA was primed at alpha and beta constant regions. TCRdb reprocessed the 5' RACE reads with MiXCR, giving one entry per CDR3 protein. The data contain about 62,000 distinct CDR3 sequences, 6% to 8.5% of them singletons. An oligonucleotide containing a UMI was ligated to the 3' end of TCR cDNA. Adult healthy volunteers gave 2.5 ml peripheral blood for whole-blood RNA. CDR1 is SGHRS and CDR2 is YFSETQ in the germline V gene. The CDR3 has 14 residues. V was clipped by 1 base and J by 6 bases, with 11 bases between them. This sample was included in a study of naive and memory T cell subsets. General study findings and limits: Potentially, T cell activation and differentiation skew this RNA-based measurement.

The origin of this receptor is a female donor in good health. The chain recombines TRBV5-1 with TRBJ2-1; D is uncertain. CDR3 DNA sequence: TGCGCCAGCAGCTTGTATGCAGGCACCAATGAGCAGTTCTTC. Its protein is CASSLYAGTNEQFF.